The present T cell receptor (beta chain) was sequenced within a study of cytomegalovirus exposure and HLA in healthy donors. PCR primers comprised 60 Vbeta and 13 Jbeta primers. Measured with immunoSEQ multiplex PCR; TCRdb has only the in-frame clones, and not every one. The sample lists around 180,000 clones, just over 75% occurring once. Germline assignment: CDR1 SEHNR and CDR2 FQNEAQ (reference sequence). This CDR3 has 13 residues. The V gene lost 5 bases and the J gene lost 8 bases, with 15 bases spanning the gap. Concerning this clone itself: Its antigen remains unknown.

General study findings and limits: As was reported, the classifier diagnosed cytomegalovirus status with high specificity and sensitivity. The CMV antigen specificity of a few CMV-associated chains was confirmed through in vitro analysis. In the analysis, some V segments, TRBV6-2 and TRBV6-3 included, were excluded as indistinguishable. Listed as cytomegalovirus-associated were 150 to 200 TCR beta chains.

This chain uses TRBV7-9 with TRBJ1-2; TRBD1 is a possible D gene (6 bases). This receptor was identified in a woman aged 25 to 39 in good health and CMV-seropositive. The sample taken for sequencing was PBMCs. CDR3 bases: TGTGCCAGCAGCATCCCCAGGGGATACGGCTACACCTTC. Translated, it gives CASSIPRGYGYTF.